These 21 T cell receptor beta chains were sequenced from one sample in a study of beta chain features in type 1 diabetes. General observations from the study: Type 1 diabetes patients had moderately but significantly shorter TCRB CDR3s in all four CD4+ subsets.

The antigens of these receptors remain unknown. TCRB transcripts that were expressed got sequenced, as all of the isolated RNA had been reverse transcribed. Repertoires were generated with immunoSEQ multiplex PCR, while TCRdb's copy carries only in-frame clones and drops some. The sample contains roughly 160,000 clones, approximately 7.8% of which appear only once. The specimen sequenced was central memory CD4+ T cells from blood. The receptor set was obtained from a woman aged 40 to 50 with type 1 diabetes.

The rearrangement uses TRBV20-1 and TRBJ1-4; D is undetermined. This CDR3 is built from 11 residues. The V end lost 1 base, the J end lost 8 bases, and 5 bases lay between the germline ends. Germline V gives CDR1 DFQATT, CDR2 SNEGSKA (reference sequence). The CDR3 sequence: CSARVREKLFF. The DNA for the CDR3 is TGCAGTGCTAGAGTTCGGGAAAAACTGTTTTTT.

The V call is TRBV5-6, the J call TRBJ1-1; D possibly corresponds to TRBD1 (6 bases). V shed 7 bases and J shed 4 bases, with 14 bases lying between them. The CDR3 is made up of 13 amino acids. Germline V lookup: CDR1 SGHDT, CDR2 YYEEEE. The CDR3 DNA sequence: TGTGCCAGCCAAAGGACAGTCGTCACTGAAGCTTTCTTT. Translation gives CASQRTVVTEAFF.

The gene calls are TRBV7-2 and TRBJ2-7; D gene unclear. The CDR3 totals 13 residues. The V gene lost 2 bases and the J gene lost 4 bases, with 9 bases spanning the gap. The germline CDR1 and CDR2 sequences are SGHTA and FQGNSA. The CDR3 region has the DNA TGTGCCAGCAGCTTAAGCGCCGAATACGAGCAGTACTTC. It specifies CASSLSAEYEQYF. The complete variable domain, with remaining parts taken from reference TRBV7-2 and TRBJ2-7, reads GAGVSQSPSNKVTEKGKDVELRCDPISGHTALYWYRQSLGQGLEFLIYFQGNSAPDKSGLPSDRFSAERTGGSVSTLTIQRTQQEDSAVYLCASSLSAEYEQYFGPGTRLTVT.

This clone was seen a few times. The CDR3 sequence is CASSLVPKRTEAFF. The CDR3 coding sequence is TGTGCCAGCAGCTTAGTACCCAAACGGACTGAAGCTTTCTTT. The V and J genes are TRBV7-2 and TRBJ1-1; D is undetermined. Germline CDR1 and CDR2: SGHTA and FQGNSA. Trimming pared 1 base from V and 5 bases from J, leaving 11 bases between. The CDR3 loop spans 14 amino acids.

The chain joins TRBV19 to TRBJ2-1; 11 bases align to TRBD2. The CDR3 runs 16 residues. Germline V gives CDR1 LNHDA, CDR2 SQIVND (reference sequence). The V and J ends lost 5 bases and 7 bases, in that order; junction bases with no gene match: 10. The CDR3 nucleotides read TGTGCCAGTAGTTTGACTAGCGGGGACCCGGGGAATGAGCAGTTCTTC. Its translation is CASSLTSGDPGNEQFF.

This clone turned up a few times. V is TRBV6-1 and J is TRBJ2-1; 12 bases agree with TRBD1. J gave up 8 bases and V 8 bases, and 10 bases lay outside the gene matches. The CDR3 totals 15 residues. Germline V gene data show CDR1 as MNHNS and CDR2 as SASEGT. Here the CDR3 DNA reads TGTGCCAGCCTAGGGCGGGACAGGGGGCTGGATGAGCAGTTCTTC. This codes for CASLGRDRGLDEQFF.

This clone came up a few times. The rearrangement joins TRBV7-3 to TRBJ1-5; weak D call: TRBD1 (5 bases). The CDR3 is 14 residues long. The germline gives CDR1 SGHTA, CDR2 FQGTGA. V shed 2 bases and J shed 8 bases, with 13 bases lying between them. CDR3 DNA sequence: TGTGCCAGCAGCTTACACCCAGGGCAGGAGCCCCAGCATTTT. It is translated as CASSLHPGQEPQHF.

Of note for this clone: Other DNA sequences in the same sample also yield this CDR3. The chain has TRBV4-3 and TRBJ2-5, with D possibly matching TRBD1 (5 bases). V lost 4 bases and J lost 3, with 15 bases in between. This CDR3 has 15 amino acids. Germline CDR1 is LGHNA and CDR2 is YSLEER. The CDR3 nucleotides are TGCGCCAGCAGCCCCCTCGGGCAGGGCAAAGAGACCCAGTACTTC. Protein: CASSPLGQGKETQYF.

The sample holds a few counts of this clone. The genes are TRBV7-3 and TRBJ1-2; 7 bases are a match to TRBD1. The CDR3 is made up of 13 amino acids. After removal of 5 bases from V and 4 bases from J, the junction contained 4 bases not matched to a gene. CDR1 is SGHTA, CDR2 FQGTGA, per germline. CDR3 protein: CASSTGQPYGYTF. CDR3 nucleotide sequence: TGTGCCAGCAGCACGGGACAGCCCTATGGCTACACCTTC.

The chain employs TRBV4-2 and TRBJ1-2; a weak D match, TRBD1 (5 bases). The CDR3 length is 15 residues. Germline CDR1 is LGHNA and CDR2 is YNFKEQ. The V and J ends lost 1 base and 8 bases respectively, with 17 bases between them. The CDR3: CASSQGGQPGGGYTF. In DNA form, the CDR3 reads TGTGCCAGCAGCCAAGGTGGCCAGCCGGGGGGGGGCTACACCTTC.

This clone showed up just a few times. The chain is built from TRBV29-1 and TRBJ2-2; D might be TRBD2 (5 bases). V lost 7 bases to trimming and J lost 3 bases, with 6 bases between them. The germline V gene has CDR1 SQVTM and CDR2 ANQGSEA. The length of the CDR3 is 11 residues. This CDR3 reads CSAGDTGELFF. DNA of the CDR3: TGCAGCGCCGGGGACACCGGGGAGCTGTTTTTT.

The sample holds a few counts of this clone. The chain is built from TRBV2 and TRBJ1-5, with 9 bases matching TRBD1. CDR1 is SNHLY, CDR2 FYNNEI, per germline. CDR3 size: 15 residues. Trimming cost V 6 bases and J 1 base; bases outside gene matches: 4. Here the CDR3 reads CASRFGQGSNQPQHF. DNA for the CDR3: TGTGCCAGCAGGTTCGGACAGGGGAGCAATCAGCCCCAGCATTTT.

The chain carries TRBV10-3 and TRBJ2-4; tentative D call: TRBD2 (6 bases). Germline CDR1 is ENHRY and CDR2 is SYGVKD. The V end lost 3 bases, the J end lost 6 bases, and 18 bases lay between the germline ends. CDR3 length: 16 residues. The CDR3 DNA reads as TGTGCCATCAGTGAAAGGCTCGGAGCGGAGGGAAACATTCAGTACTTC. It specifies CAISERLGAEGNIQYF.

V is TRBV5-1 and J is TRBJ2-5, with 9 bases that match TRBD1. The V gene end was trimmed by 4 bases and the J gene end by 3 bases; junction bases not matched to a gene: 7. The CDR3 consists of 15 residues. Germline CDR1 SGHRS, CDR2 YFSETQ. As DNA, the CDR3 is TGCGCCAGCAGCCCCGGGACAGGGCCAAAAGAGACCCAGTACTTC. The encoded protein is CASSPGTGPKETQYF.

In its sample, this clone was seen a few times. The chain couples TRBV4-2 to TRBJ1-2, with 8 bases aligning to TRBD1. The CDR3 covers 16 residues. With 4 bases clipped from V and 7 bases from J, the junction kept 14 bases outside the gene matches. Per the germline V gene, CDR1 is LGHNA and CDR2 is YNFKEQ. The CDR3 sequence is CASSRIDVQGAGGYTF. DNA for the CDR3: TGTGCCAGCAGCCGAATAGACGTCCAGGGGGCCGGTGGCTACACCTTC.

This clone was counted a few times. The rearrangement links TRBV2 to TRBJ2-7; weak D call: TRBD2 (5 bases). Germline CDR1 is SNHLY and CDR2 is FYNNEI. CDR3 length equals 13 residues. Trimming took off 7 bases at V and 2 bases at J, with 12 bases between the two ends. The CDR3 protein is CASNSRGAYEQYF. CDR3 DNA: TGTGCCAGCAACTCACGGGGAGCCTACGAGCAGTACTTC.

The rearrangement links TRBV10-3 to TRBJ1-5; no clear D. V was cut by 1 base and J by 3 bases, with 7 bases left in between. The CDR3 totals 14 residues. Germline assignment: CDR1 ENHRY and CDR2 SYGVKD. The CDR3 DNA sequence: TGTGCCATCAGTGAGTTACAGACCAATCAGCCCCAGCATTTT. As protein: CAISELQTNQPQHF.

This clone has more than one count but fewer than ten. The chain couples TRBV28 to TRBJ2-7; a possible D gene is TRBD1 (5 bases). CDR1 MDHEN and CDR2 SYDVKM come from the germline V gene. The CDR3 contains 11 residues. V was clipped by 6 bases and J by 3 bases, with 6 bases between them. This CDR3 reads CASRTDYEQYF. CDR3 bases: TGTGCCAGCAGGACAGACTACGAGCAGTACTTC.

The chain links TRBV25-1 to TRBJ2-5; 7 positions match TRBD1. This CDR3 has 15 residues. V was clipped by 1 base and J by 2 bases; unmatched bases: 4. Germline V gene lookup returns CDR1 MGHDK and CDR2 SYGVNS. The CDR3 region is CASSESRGQQETQYF. The DNA for the CDR3 is TGTGCCAGCAGTGAATCGAGGGGGCAGCAAGAGACCCAGTACTTC. Drawing the rest from reference TRBV25-1 and TRBJ2-5, the complete variable domain is EADIYQTPRYLVIGTGKKITLECSQTMGHDKMYWYQQDPGMELHLIHYSYGVNSTEKGDLSSESTVSRIRTEHFPLTLESARPSHTSQYLCASSESRGQQETQYFGPGTRLLVL.

The sample holds a few counts of this clone. The chain couples TRBV15 to TRBJ2-1; D not certain. Germline V gene data show CDR1 as LNHNV and CDR2 as YYDKDF (reference sequence). With 5 bases removed from V and 0 bases from J, the gap between germline ends came to 14 bases. The CDR3 runs to 16 residues. The CDR3: CATSPPRQASYNEQFF. In nucleotides, the CDR3 is TGTGCCACCAGCCCTCCGAGGCAAGCCTCCTACAATGAGCAGTTCTTC.

The V call is TRBV7-9, the J call TRBJ2-7, with D possibly TRBD2 on 6 matching bases. V was clipped by 5 bases and J by 5 bases, with 13 bases between them. CDR3 length: 13 amino acids. CDR1 SEHNR and CDR2 FQNEAQ come from the germline V gene (reference sequence). The CDR3 is CASSVTAGNEQYF. The DNA for the CDR3 is TGTGCCAGCAGCGTCACTGCGGGGAACGAGCAGTACTTC.